The subject of this entry is one T cell receptor beta chain. The data originate from a study of OX40 agonist ivuxolimab in advanced cancers. TCRdb's copy holds only in-frame clones and misses some; the assay was immunoSEQ multiplex PCR. The sample consists of roughly 68,000 clones, about 79% of them appearing once. There are 17 residues in the CDR3. V dropped 0 bases and J dropped 7; count of bases not matched to a gene: 10. Germline CDR1 reads LGHNA; CDR2 reads YSLEER. This specimen consisted of CD4+ or CD8+ T cells sorted from blood, obtained in a trial of the OX40 agonist ivuxolimab. This sequence originates from an adult with an advanced solid tumor such as melanoma, head and neck, liver or kidney cancer. The chain couples TRBV4-3 to TRBJ2-2, with 8 nucleotides matching TRBD2. The CDR3, as DNA: TGCGCCAGCAGCCAAGATGTCGGTAGCGGGACTGGCGGGGAGCTGTTTTTT. As protein: CASSQDVGSGTGGELFF.